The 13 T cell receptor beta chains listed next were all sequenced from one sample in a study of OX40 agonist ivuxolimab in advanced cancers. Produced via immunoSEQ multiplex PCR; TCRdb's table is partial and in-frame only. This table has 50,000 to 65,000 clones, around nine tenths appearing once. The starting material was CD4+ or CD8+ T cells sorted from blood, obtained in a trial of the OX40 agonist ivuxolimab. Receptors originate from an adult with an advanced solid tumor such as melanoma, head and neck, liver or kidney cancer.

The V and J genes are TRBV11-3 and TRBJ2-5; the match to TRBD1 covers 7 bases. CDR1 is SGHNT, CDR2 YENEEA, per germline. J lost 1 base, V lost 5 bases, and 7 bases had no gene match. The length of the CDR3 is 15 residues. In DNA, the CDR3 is TGTGCCAGCAGCCCCCAAGACAGGGCCCAAGAGACCCAGTACTTC. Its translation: CASSPQDRAQETQYF.

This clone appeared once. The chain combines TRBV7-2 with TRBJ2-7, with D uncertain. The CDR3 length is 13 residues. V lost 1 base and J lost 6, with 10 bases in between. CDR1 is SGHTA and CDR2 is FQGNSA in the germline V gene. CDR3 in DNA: TGTGCCAGCAGCTTAGGTCGGTCGGGCGAGCAGTACTTC. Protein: CASSLGRSGEQYF.

The CDR3, as DNA: TGTGCCAGCAGCACCTCCTGGGGCTACACCTTC. Amino acid sequence: CASSTSWGYTF. The genes are TRBV21-1 and TRBJ1-2. TRBV21-1 is listed as a pseudogene. The CDR3 contains 11 residues.

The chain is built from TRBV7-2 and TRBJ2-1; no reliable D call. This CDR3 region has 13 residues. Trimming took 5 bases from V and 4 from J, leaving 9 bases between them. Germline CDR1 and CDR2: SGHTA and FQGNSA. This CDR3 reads CASSVTAYNEQFF. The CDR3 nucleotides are TGTGCCAGCAGCGTTACAGCATACAATGAGCAGTTCTTC.

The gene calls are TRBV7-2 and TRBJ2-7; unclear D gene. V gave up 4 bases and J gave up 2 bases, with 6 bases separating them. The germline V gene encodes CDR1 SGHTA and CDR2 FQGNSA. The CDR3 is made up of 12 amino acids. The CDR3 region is CASSSTPYEQYF. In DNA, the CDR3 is TGTGCCAGCAGCTCGACACCCTACGAGCAGTACTTC.

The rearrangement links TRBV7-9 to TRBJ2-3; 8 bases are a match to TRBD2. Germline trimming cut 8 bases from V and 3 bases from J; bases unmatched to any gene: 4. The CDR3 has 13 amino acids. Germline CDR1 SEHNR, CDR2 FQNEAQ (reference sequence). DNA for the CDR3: TGTGCCAGCGTTGGCGGGGGGACAGATACGCAGTATTTT. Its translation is CASVGGGTDTQYF.

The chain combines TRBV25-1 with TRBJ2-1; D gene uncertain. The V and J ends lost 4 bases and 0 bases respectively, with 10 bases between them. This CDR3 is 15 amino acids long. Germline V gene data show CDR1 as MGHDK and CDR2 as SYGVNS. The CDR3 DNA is TGTGCCAGCAGTGTACTGGTAAGCTCCTACAATGAGCAGTTCTTC. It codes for CASSVLVSSYNEQFF.

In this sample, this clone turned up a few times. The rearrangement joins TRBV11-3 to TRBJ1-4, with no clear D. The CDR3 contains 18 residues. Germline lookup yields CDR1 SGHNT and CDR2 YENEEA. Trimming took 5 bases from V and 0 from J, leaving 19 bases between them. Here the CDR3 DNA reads TGTGCCAGCAGCCCTACACCGCCGCAAAGCTCAACTAATGAAAAACTGTTTTTT. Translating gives CASSPTPPQSSTNEKLFF.

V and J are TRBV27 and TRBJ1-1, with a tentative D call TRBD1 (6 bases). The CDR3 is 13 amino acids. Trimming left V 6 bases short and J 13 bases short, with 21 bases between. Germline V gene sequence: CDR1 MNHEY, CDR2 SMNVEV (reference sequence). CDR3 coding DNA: TGTGCCAGCAGAACCGCCGGGGGCGCGGATGATTTCTTT. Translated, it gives CASRTAGGADDFF.

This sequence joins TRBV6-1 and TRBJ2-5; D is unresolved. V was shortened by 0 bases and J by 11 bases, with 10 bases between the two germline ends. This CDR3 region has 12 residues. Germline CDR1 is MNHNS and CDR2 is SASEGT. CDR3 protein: CASSEALASQYF. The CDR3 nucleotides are TGTGCCAGCAGTGAAGCCTTAGCTTCTCAGTACTTC.

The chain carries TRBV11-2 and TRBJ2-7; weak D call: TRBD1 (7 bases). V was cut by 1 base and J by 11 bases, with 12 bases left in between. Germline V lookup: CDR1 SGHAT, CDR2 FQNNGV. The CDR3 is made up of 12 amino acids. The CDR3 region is CASSLGGDREYF. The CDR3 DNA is TGTGCCAGCAGCTTAGGGGGGGACAGAGAGTACTTC.

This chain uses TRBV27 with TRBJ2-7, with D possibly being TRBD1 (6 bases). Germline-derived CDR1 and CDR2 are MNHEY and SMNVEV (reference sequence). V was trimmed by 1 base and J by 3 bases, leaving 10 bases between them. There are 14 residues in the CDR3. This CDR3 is CASSLWGPNYEQYF. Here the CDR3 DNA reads TGTGCCAGCAGTTTATGGGGGCCGAACTACGAGCAGTACTTC.

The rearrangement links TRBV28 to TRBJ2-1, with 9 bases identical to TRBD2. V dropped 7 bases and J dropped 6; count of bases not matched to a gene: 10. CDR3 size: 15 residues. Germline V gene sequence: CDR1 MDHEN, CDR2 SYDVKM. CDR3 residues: CASTPGGLALNEQFF. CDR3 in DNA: TGTGCCAGCACCCCCGGGGGACTAGCCCTCAATGAGCAGTTCTTC.